This TCR beta chain was recorded in a study of T cells in Graves' hyperthyroidism and ophthalmopathy. Overall study results and limits: Model-based prediction identified ophthalmopathy a median 6.5 months prior to its onset. In the analysis, a 13 V-J model separated ophthalmopathy from stable hyperthyroidism. Researchers found most expanded thyroid clonotypes above 0.001 in blood as well.

Note on this clonotype: The antigen is unknown. A read error may produce the germline difference seen at one junction end.

TCR beta CDR3 regions were amplified from RNA. HTBI primers drove first-round RT-PCR of the TCR CDR3. One entry per CDR3 protein, called by TCRdb with MiXCR from the multiplex PCR reads. This sample has about 530,000 distinct CDR3 sequences, with over 15% found just once. The sample taken for sequencing was blood. The clonotype originates from a woman younger than 35 with Graves' ophthalmopathy.

The CDR3 DNA is TGCGCCAGCAGCCGCATCCAGGGGGCACGGAACACTGGAGCTTTCTTT. It codes for CASSRIQGARNTGAFF. V and J are TRBV4-1 and TRBJ1-1; the match to TRBD1 covers 8 bases. This CDR3 has 16 residues. Germline CDR1 and CDR2: MGHRA and YSYEKL.